This record concerns one T cell receptor beta chain sequence. These data originate in a study of blood T cells in healthy people across ages. On the study more broadly: The template switching approach captured approximately one barcoded beta molecule for every two T cells.

Using a J-beta primer mix together with a sample-barcoded 5' primer, a second PCR was run for about 7 to 12 cycles. TCRdb passed the 5' RACE reads through MiXCR, listing each CDR3 protein once. The sample includes 1.6 million or so distinct CDR3 sequences, about 35% of them seen just once. The CDR3 is made up of 14 amino acids. CDR1 is GTSNPN and CDR2 is SVGIG in the germline V gene (reference sequence). Germline trimming cut 5 bases from V and 10 bases from J; bases unmatched to any gene: 8. The specimen sequenced was blood. The genes are TRBV30 and TRBJ2-1; the match to TRBD2 covers 13 bases. The source is a young woman in good health. Here the CDR3 DNA reads TGTGCCTGGGGGGGCATACTAGCGGGAGGGGAGCAGTTCTTC. Translation gives CAWGGILAGGEQFF.